Only a few counts were recorded for the clone carrying this T cell receptor beta chain. From alopecia areata patients, lesional scalp punch biopsies and peripheral blood were collected. Germline V gene data show CDR1 as SNHLY and CDR2 as FYNNEI. The CDR3 sequence is 18 residues long. The V gene end was trimmed by 0 bases and the J gene end by 1 base; junction bases not matched to a gene: 5. RNA was isolated and reverse transcribed to cDNA, the sequencing template. Here immunoSEQ multiplex PCR was the method, and the copy in TCRdb shows in-frame clones only, minus some. There are tens of thousands of clones in the sample; roughly 57% occur only once, and over 15% lies in the top ten. The sample comes from a study of CD8+ T cells in alopecia areata. Study-wide context: Treatment comprised oral tofacitinib, 5 to 10 mg twice daily, in treated patients.

Sequences were derived from CD8+ T cells sorted from blood, sampled at week 0. The rearrangement joins TRBV2 to TRBJ2-5; TRBD2 matches 13 bases. The receptor was derived from a human donor with alopecia areata. Here the CDR3 reads CASSEAFGTSGVQETQYF. CDR3 DNA: TGTGCCAGCAGTGAAGCCTTTGGGACTAGCGGGGTCCAAGAGACCCAGTACTTC.